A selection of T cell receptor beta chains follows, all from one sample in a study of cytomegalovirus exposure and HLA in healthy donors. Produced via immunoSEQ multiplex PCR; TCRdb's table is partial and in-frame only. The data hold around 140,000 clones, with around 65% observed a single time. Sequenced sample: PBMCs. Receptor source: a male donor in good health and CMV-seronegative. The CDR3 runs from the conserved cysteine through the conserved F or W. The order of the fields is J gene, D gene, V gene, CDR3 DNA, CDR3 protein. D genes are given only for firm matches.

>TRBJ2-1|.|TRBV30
TGTGCCTGGAGTGGAGGGAGCATCACCCTCTACAATGAGCAGTTCTTC
CAWSGGSITLYNEQFF
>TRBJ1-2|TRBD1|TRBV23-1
TGCGCCAGCAACCCGGGACAGGGGGCTAACTATGGCTACACCTTC
CASNPGQGANYGYTF
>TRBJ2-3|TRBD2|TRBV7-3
TGTGCCAGCAGCCCGAACGGGGGTAGCGGGAACACAGATACGCAGTATTTT
CASSPNGGSGNTDTQYF
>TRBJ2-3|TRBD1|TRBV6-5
TGTGCCAGCAGTTACTCGAGGACAGGGGTCACAGATACGCAGTATTTT
CASSYSRTGVTDTQYF
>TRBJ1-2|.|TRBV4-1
TGCGCCAGCAGCCAAGGCGGGGGAGGGGACTATGGCTACACCTTC
CASSQGGGGDYGYTF
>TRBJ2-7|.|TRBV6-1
TGTGCCAGCAGTGTAAGCAGGACCTACGAGCAGTACTTC
CASSVSRTYEQYF
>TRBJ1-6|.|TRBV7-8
TGTGCCAGCAGCAAAGCGGGAGGATATAATTCACCCCTCCACTTT
CASSKAGGYNSPLHF
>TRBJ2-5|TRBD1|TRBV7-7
TGTGCTAGCAGCTCCAAGATAACAGGGGGCCTTGAGACCCAGTACTTC
CASSSKITGGLETQYF
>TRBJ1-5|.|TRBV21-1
TGTGCCAGCAGCAAAGGGCTCAATCAGCCCCAGCATTTT
CASSKGLNQPQHF
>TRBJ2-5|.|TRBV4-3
TGCGCCAGCAGCCAGGACGGGGGGCGGGAGACCCAGTACTTC
CASSQDGGRETQYF
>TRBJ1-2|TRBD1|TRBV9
TGTGCCAGCAGCCCCATGACAGGGGGCGGTGGCTACACCTTC
CASSPMTGGGGYTF